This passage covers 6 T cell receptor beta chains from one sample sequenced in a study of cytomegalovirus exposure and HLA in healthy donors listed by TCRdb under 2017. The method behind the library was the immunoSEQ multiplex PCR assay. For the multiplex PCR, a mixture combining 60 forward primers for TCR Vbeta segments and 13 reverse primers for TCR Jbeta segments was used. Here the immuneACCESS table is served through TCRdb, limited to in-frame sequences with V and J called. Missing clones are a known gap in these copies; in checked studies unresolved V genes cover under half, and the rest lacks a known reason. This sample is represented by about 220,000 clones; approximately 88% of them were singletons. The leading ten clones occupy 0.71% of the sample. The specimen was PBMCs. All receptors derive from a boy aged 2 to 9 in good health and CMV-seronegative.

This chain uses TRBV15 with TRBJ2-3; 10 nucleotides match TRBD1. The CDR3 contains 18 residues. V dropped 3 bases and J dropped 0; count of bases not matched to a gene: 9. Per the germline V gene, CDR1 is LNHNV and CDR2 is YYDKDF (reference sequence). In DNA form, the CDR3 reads TGTGCCACCAGCAGTAATAGGAGGGACAGGGGTAGCACAGATACGCAGTATTTT. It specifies CATSSNRRDRGSTDTQYF.

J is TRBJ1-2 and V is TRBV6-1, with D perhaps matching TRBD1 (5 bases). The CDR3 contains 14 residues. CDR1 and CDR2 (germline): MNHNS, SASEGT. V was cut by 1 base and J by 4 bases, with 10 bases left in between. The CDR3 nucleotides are TGTGCCAGCAGTGAAGAAAGGGGCCCCTATGGCTACACCTTC. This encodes CASSEERGPYGYTF.

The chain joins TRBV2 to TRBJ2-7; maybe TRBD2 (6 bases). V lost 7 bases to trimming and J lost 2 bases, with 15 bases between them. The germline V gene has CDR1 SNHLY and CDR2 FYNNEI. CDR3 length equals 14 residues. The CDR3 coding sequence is TGTGCCAGCATCGATACCGGGACTCCCTACGAGCAGTACTTC. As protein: CASIDTGTPYEQYF.

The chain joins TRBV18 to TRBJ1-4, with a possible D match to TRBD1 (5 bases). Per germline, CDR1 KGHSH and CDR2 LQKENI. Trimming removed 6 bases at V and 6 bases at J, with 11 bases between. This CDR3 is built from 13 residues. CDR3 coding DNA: TGTGCCAGCTCCCTGGGGCAGGATGAAAAACTGTTTTTT. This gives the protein CASSLGQDEKLFF.

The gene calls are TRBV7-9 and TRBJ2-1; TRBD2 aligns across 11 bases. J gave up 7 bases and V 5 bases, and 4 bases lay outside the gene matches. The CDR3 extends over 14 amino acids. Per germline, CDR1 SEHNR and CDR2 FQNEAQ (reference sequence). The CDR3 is CASSTRTSGNEQFF. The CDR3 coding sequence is TGTGCCAGCAGCACCCGGACTAGCGGGAATGAGCAGTTCTTC.

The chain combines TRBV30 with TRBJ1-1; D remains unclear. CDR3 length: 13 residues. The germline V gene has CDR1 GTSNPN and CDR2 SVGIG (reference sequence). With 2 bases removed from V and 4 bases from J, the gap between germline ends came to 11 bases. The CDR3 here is CAWSQTVGTEAFF. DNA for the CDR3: TGTGCCTGGAGTCAAACAGTGGGCACTGAAGCTTTCTTT.